Included here is one TCR beta chain sequence, with context. Antigen: not known. Lactation, pregnancy, other autoimmune disease or uncontrolled infection led to exclusion of patients. Clinical symptoms, serum thyroxine and TRAb, thyroid ultrasound and orbital computed tomography together formed the diagnostic basis. Over 9 ml of fresh peripheral blood supplied the PBMCs. This CDR3 contains 14 residues. Germline V gives CDR1 SGDLS, CDR2 YYNGEE. Germline trimming cut 3 bases from V and 10 bases from J; bases unmatched to any gene: 8. RNA transcripts gave rise to amplified TCR beta CDR3 regions. The primer set for the first-round RT-PCR of the TCR CDR3 was HTBI. MiXCR, applied by TCRdb to the multiplex PCR reads, yields one record per CDR3 protein. Of tens of thousands of distinct CDR3 sequences listed, about 53% are singletons. This sample is part of a study of T cells in Graves' hyperthyroidism and ophthalmopathy.

General study findings and limits: Appearing also in blood were most of the thyroid clonotypes expanded above 0.001.

The receptor comes from a woman aged 60-70 years with Graves' ophthalmopathy. Sequences were obtained from blood. The gene calls are TRBV9 and TRBJ2-1, with 9 bases lining up with TRBD1. The CDR3 is CASSDGQGLGEQFF. As DNA, the CDR3 is TGTGCCAGCAGCGACGGACAGGGGTTAGGGGAGCAGTTCTTC.